This TCR beta chain came from a study of blood T cell repertoires in COVID-19. This clone showed up just once. Sequenced by immunoSEQ multiplex PCR; TCRdb stores in-frame clones only, minus some. The sample shows 120,000 to 150,000 clones, around 84% of them seen only once. The V end was cut by 3 bases, the J end by 1 base, with 7 bases between. Germline CDR1 and CDR2: SGDLS and YYNGEE. The CDR3 length is 13 residues. The source of this sequence is a man in his fifties or sixties with active or convalescent COVID-19. The specimen was peripheral blood. The chain combines TRBV9 with TRBJ1-1; D not certain. The CDR3 DNA reads TGTGCCAGCAGCGCTGAGCGGAACACTGAAGCTTTCTTT. It yields the protein CASSAERNTEAFF.